The 4 T cell receptor beta chains listed next were all sequenced from one sample in a study of T cell repertoires in aging, cancer and after chemotherapy. A mixed TRB-A/B primer pool amplified rearranged TRB by multiplex touch-down PCR. TCRdb ran MiXCR on the multiplex PCR reads and lists one entry per CDR3 protein. The sample has roughly 4,700 distinct CDR3 sequences, 21% seen once. TCR beta rearrangements were amplified from peripheral blood genomic DNA. The source material was blood. The receptors shown here come from a human donor with a blood cancer.

By share of the sample, this clonotype is medium-sized. The chain employs TRBV6-5 and TRBJ1-1; D gene unclear. Germline CDR1 and CDR2: MNHEY and SVGAGI. V was trimmed by 2 bases and J by 5 bases, leaving 9 bases between them. The length of the CDR3 is 13 residues. CDR3 DNA: TGTGCCAGCAGTTACAAGCGGGTTACTGAAGCTTTCTTT. Amino acid sequence: CASSYKRVTEAFF.

V and J are TRBV13 and TRBJ2-3; 8 bases are a match to TRBD1. The CDR3 contains 16 residues. Trimming cost V 3 bases and J 2 bases; bases outside gene matches: 7. Germline V gene data show CDR1 as PRHDT and CDR2 as FYEKMQ (reference sequence). CDR3 DNA sequence: TGTGCCAGCAGCTTTGACAGGGGTTCCATCACAGATACGCAGTATTTT. Encoded protein: CASSFDRGSITDTQYF.

This clonotype is deemed medium-sized. This chain joins TRBV24-1 and TRBJ1-2; D call uncertain. CDR3 length: 12 residues. Germline V gives CDR1 KGHDR, CDR2 SFDVKD. V lost 5 bases to trimming and J lost 4 bases, with 7 bases between them. The CDR3, as DNA: TGTGCCACCAGTGTTCTGTCCTATGGCTACACCTTC. This sequence encodes CATSVLSYGYTF.

Of note for this clonotype: A much larger clone lies one base from this, so it may be a read error. The chain has TRBV6-5 and TRBJ1-4; a possible D gene is TRBD1 (5 bases). Per germline, CDR1 MNHEY and CDR2 SVGAGI. The V end lost 5 bases, the J end lost 7 bases, and 14 bases lay between the germline ends. This CDR3 has 14 residues. This CDR3 reads CASSASRAFEKLFF. CDR3 sequence (DNA): TGTGCCAGCAGTGCCTCCAGGGCCTTTGAAAAACTGTTTTTT.